The rows below give T cell receptor beta chains drawn from one sample of a study of T-cell reconstitution after alpha-beta-depleted transplantation in children. TCRdb re-derived calls from the PCR reads in MiXCR, one entry per CDR3 protein. This table has 490,000 or so distinct CDR3 sequences, approximately 12% appearing once. The input for sequencing was PBMCs from the stem cell graft donor, taken from the stem cell graft. These receptors all come from a human donor who donated a stem cell graft to a child with combined immunodeficiency. Both conserved end residues are part of each CDR3. Fields, in order: V gene, D gene, clone size, J gene, CDR3 protein, CDR3 DNA. A D gene is named only where the DNA matches it firmly. Clone size is shown for a subset of rows, as once, few, many or a class of expanded clone.

V gene: TRBV12-3/TRBV12-4; D gene: NA; clone size: many; J gene: TRBJ2-1; CDR3 protein: CASSYRHYNEQFF; CDR3 DNA: TGTGCCAGCAGTTACAGGCACTACAATGAGCAGTTCTTC
V gene: TRBV20-1; D gene: TRBD2; clone size: few; J gene: TRBJ2-5; CDR3 protein: CSALALAPYQETQYF; CDR3 DNA: TGCAGTGCCTTAGCACTAGCGCCGTACCAAGAGACCCAGTACTTC
V gene: TRBV29-1; D gene: NA; clone size: few; J gene: TRBJ1-2; CDR3 protein: CSVGAGDGYTF; CDR3 DNA: TGCAGCGTTGGGGCAGGGGACGGCTACACCTTC
V gene: TRBV14; D gene: NA; clone size: NA; J gene: TRBJ2-1; CDR3 protein: CASSQIGQNEQFF; CDR3 DNA: TGTGCCAGCAGCCAAATAGGGCAAAATGAGCAGTTCTTC
V gene: TRBV4-3; D gene: TRBD1; clone size: few; J gene: TRBJ2-1; CDR3 protein: CASSQGPGQVLGEQFF; CDR3 DNA: TGCGCCAGCAGCCAAGGTCCGGGACAGGTTCTGGGTGAGCAGTTCTTC
V gene: TRBV11-3; D gene: NA; clone size: NA; J gene: TRBJ2-5; CDR3 protein: CASSLRDTQETQYF; CDR3 DNA: TGTGCCAGCAGCCTCCGGGACACCCAAGAGACCCAGTACTTC
V gene: TRBV27; D gene: NA; clone size: NA; J gene: TRBJ1-3; CDR3 protein: CASRSTSGNTIYF; CDR3 DNA: TGTGCCAGCAGAAGTACCTCTGGAAACACCATATATTTT
V gene: TRBV4-3; D gene: NA; clone size: many; J gene: TRBJ2-7; CDR3 protein: CASSQERGSYEQYF; CDR3 DNA: TGTGCCAGCAGCCAAGAACGGGGATCCTACGAGCAGTACTTC
V gene: TRBV7-8; D gene: NA; clone size: NA; J gene: TRBJ2-7; CDR3 protein: CASSYRGVAYEQYF; CDR3 DNA: TGTGCCAGCAGCTACCGTGGGGTAGCCTACGAGCAGTACTTC
V gene: TRBV11-2; D gene: TRBD2; clone size: few; J gene: TRBJ2-5; CDR3 protein: CASSSTGLPGLAIQETQYF; CDR3 DNA: TGTGCCAGCAGCTCTACCGGCCTCCCGGGACTAGCGATCCAAGAGACCCAGTACTTC
V gene: TRBV6-1; D gene: TRBD1; clone size: NA; J gene: TRBJ1-3; CDR3 protein: CASSKGQGIGNTIYF; CDR3 DNA: TGTGCCAGCAGCAAAGGACAGGGGATCGGAAACACCATATATTTT
V gene: TRBV6-5; D gene: NA; clone size: NA; J gene: TRBJ2-7; CDR3 protein: CASSYPGRLGSYEQYF; CDR3 DNA: TGTGCCAGCAGTTACCCGGGACGGTTGGGCTCCTACGAGCAGTACTTC
V gene: TRBV5-5; D gene: NA; clone size: NA; J gene: TRBJ1-5; CDR3 protein: CASSKTGGLSNQPQHF; CDR3 DNA: TGTGCCAGCAGCAAGACAGGTGGTTTGAGCAATCAGCCCCAGCATTTT
V gene: TRBV5-4; D gene: NA; clone size: many; J gene: TRBJ2-7; CDR3 protein: CASSTDIVPYEQYF; CDR3 DNA: TGTGCCAGCAGCACTGATATCGTCCCCTACGAGCAGTACTTC
V gene: TRBV11-2; D gene: TRBD1; clone size: few; J gene: TRBJ2-7; CDR3 protein: CASSLTPGTGPYEQYF; CDR3 DNA: TGTGCCAGCAGCTTGACCCCCGGGACAGGCCCCTACGAGCAGTACTTC
V gene: TRBV11-2; D gene: TRBD1; clone size: few; J gene: TRBJ1-5; CDR3 protein: CASSLGDREYQPQHF; CDR3 DNA: TGTGCCAGCAGCTTAGGGGACAGGGAGTATCAGCCCCAGCATTTT
V gene: TRBV10-3; D gene: NA; clone size: few; J gene: TRBJ2-2; CDR3 protein: CAISDPRAPTGELFF; CDR3 DNA: TGTGCCATCAGTGACCCCAGAGCGCCCACCGGGGAGCTGTTTTTT
V gene: TRBV20-1; D gene: TRBD1; clone size: many; J gene: TRBJ2-7; CDR3 protein: CSARLRQGPYEQYF; CDR3 DNA: TGCAGTGCTAGACTTAGACAGGGGCCCTACGAGCAGTACTTC
V gene: TRBV21-1; D gene: NA; clone size: few; J gene: TRBJ2-7; CDR3 protein: CASSRLTGLNYEQYF; CDR3 DNA: TGTGCCAGCAGCCGCCTGACAGGGTTGAACTACGAGCAGTACTTC
V gene: TRBV29-1; D gene: NA; clone size: many; J gene: TRBJ2-7; CDR3 protein: CSVAGGDSSYEQYF; CDR3 DNA: TGCAGCGTTGCAGGGGGGGATAGCTCCTACGAGCAGTACTTC
V gene: TRBV4-3; D gene: NA; clone size: few; J gene: TRBJ1-2; CDR3 protein: CASSQVVRGGGGYTF; CDR3 DNA: TGCGCCAGCAGCCAAGTAGTACGTGGGGGGGGTGGCTACACCTTC
V gene: TRBV11-1; D gene: NA; clone size: few; J gene: TRBJ2-4; CDR3 protein: CASSRDRLAKNIQYF; CDR3 DNA: TGTGCCAGCAGCCGAGACCGTTTAGCCAAAAACATTCAGTACTTC
V gene: TRBV30; D gene: TRBD1; clone size: NA; J gene: TRBJ1-1; CDR3 protein: CAWNSGQVNTEAFF; CDR3 DNA: TGTGCCTGGAATTCCGGACAGGTGAACACTGAAGCTTTCTTT
V gene: TRBV7-9; D gene: NA; clone size: NA; J gene: TRBJ2-6; CDR3 protein: CASSLQVAGANVLTF; CDR3 DNA: TGTGCCAGCAGCTTACAGGTGGCTGGGGCCAACGTCCTGACTTTC
V gene: TRBV16; D gene: NA; clone size: few; J gene: TRBJ1-1; CDR3 protein: CASSQVIVSQSGTEAFF; CDR3 DNA: TGTGCCAGCAGCCAGGTTATCGTTTCTCAATCGGGCACTGAAGCTTTCTTT
V gene: TRBV6-5; D gene: NA; clone size: many; J gene: TRBJ2-3; CDR3 protein: CASSYGTEQYF; CDR3 DNA: TGTGCCAGCAGTTACGGGACCGAGCAGTATTTT
V gene: TRBV7-9; D gene: NA; clone size: many; J gene: TRBJ2-1; CDR3 protein: CASSLWGGNYNEQFF; CDR3 DNA: TGTGCCAGCAGCTTATGGGGAGGAAACTACAATGAGCAGTTCTTC
V gene: TRBV30; D gene: NA; clone size: NA; J gene: TRBJ2-2; CDR3 protein: CAWDRQNTGELFF; CDR3 DNA: TGTGCCTGGGACAGACAAAACACCGGGGAGCTGTTTTTT
V gene: TRBV9; D gene: NA; clone size: many; J gene: TRBJ2-7; CDR3 protein: CASSVTAGEGEQYF; CDR3 DNA: TGTGCCAGCAGCGTTACCGCAGGGGAGGGGGAGCAGTACTTC
V gene: TRBV6-4; D gene: NA; clone size: many; J gene: TRBJ1-4; CDR3 protein: CASKGKSDPVYATNEKLFF; CDR3 DNA: TGTGCCAGCAAGGGTAAAAGCGATCCGGTTTATGCAACTAATGAAAAACTGTTTTTT
V gene: TRBV29-1; D gene: NA; clone size: NA; J gene: TRBJ2-5; CDR3 protein: CSAGPGGQETQYF; CDR3 DNA: TGCAGCGCCGGCCCCGGGGGCCAAGAGACCCAGTACTTC
V gene: TRBV6-5; D gene: NA; clone size: NA; J gene: TRBJ2-3; CDR3 protein: CASSYSSGGGDTQYF; CDR3 DNA: TGTGCCAGCAGTTACAGCTCGGGGGGCGGAGATACGCAGTATTTT
V gene: TRBV10-3; D gene: NA; clone size: NA; J gene: TRBJ2-1; CDR3 protein: CAISPVGAEEDNEQFF; CDR3 DNA: TGTGCCATCAGTCCAGTCGGCGCAGAAGAGGACAATGAGCAGTTCTTC
V gene: TRBV12-3/TRBV12-4; D gene: TRBD2; clone size: NA; J gene: TRBJ2-5; CDR3 protein: CASTSSGAKETQYF; CDR3 DNA: TGTGCCAGCACCTCGAGCGGGGCTAAAGAGACCCAGTACTTC
V gene: TRBV12-3/TRBV12-4; D gene: TRBD1; clone size: NA; J gene: TRBJ2-2; CDR3 protein: CASSYSGQGERELFF; CDR3 DNA: TGTGCCAGCAGTTACTCGGGACAGGGGGAGCGGGAGCTGTTTTTT
V gene: TRBV20-1; D gene: NA; clone size: many; J gene: TRBJ2-7; CDR3 protein: CSVTHMWLHEQYF; CDR3 DNA: TGCAGTGTTACTCACATGTGGCTTCACGAGCAGTACTTC
V gene: TRBV4-3; D gene: NA; clone size: NA; J gene: TRBJ1-2; CDR3 protein: CASSQAGLVNYGYTF; CDR3 DNA: TGCGCCAGCAGCCAAGCAGGGTTGGTTAACTATGGCTACACCTTC
V gene: TRBV20-1; D gene: NA; clone size: NA; J gene: TRBJ2-2; CDR3 protein: CSAPRTGTNTGELFF; CDR3 DNA: TGCAGTGCTCCTCGGACGGGGACGAACACCGGGGAGCTGTTTTTT
V gene: TRBV4-3; D gene: NA; clone size: NA; J gene: TRBJ2-1; CDR3 protein: CASSPSRVTLASYNEQFF; CDR3 DNA: TGCGCCAGCAGCCCCTCTAGAGTGACTCTAGCGTCCTACAATGAGCAGTTCTTC
V gene: TRBV5-1; D gene: TRBD1; clone size: few; J gene: TRBJ1-2; CDR3 protein: CASTDAGGSYGYTF; CDR3 DNA: TGCGCCAGCACCGACGCAGGGGGCAGCTATGGCTACACCTTC
V gene: TRBV20-1; D gene: NA; clone size: many; J gene: TRBJ1-4; CDR3 protein: CSARGDGATNEKLFF; CDR3 DNA: TGCAGTGCTAGAGGGGACGGTGCAACTAATGAAAAACTGTTTTTT
V gene: TRBV6-5; D gene: NA; clone size: many; J gene: TRBJ2-2; CDR3 protein: CASSYMGAPNTGELFF; CDR3 DNA: TGTGCCAGCAGTTACATGGGCGCTCCGAACACCGGGGAGCTGTTTTTT
V gene: TRBV30; D gene: NA; clone size: few; J gene: TRBJ2-1; CDR3 protein: CAWSVAKYNEQFF; CDR3 DNA: TGTGCCTGGAGTGTGGCTAAATACAATGAGCAGTTCTTC
V gene: TRBV12-3/TRBV12-4; D gene: NA; clone size: NA; J gene: TRBJ1-5; CDR3 protein: CASSLQRGQPQHF; CDR3 DNA: TGTGCCAGCAGCCTACAGAGAGGACAGCCCCAGCATTTT
V gene: TRBV29-1; D gene: NA; clone size: many; J gene: TRBJ1-1; CDR3 protein: CSVVVRGTEAFF; CDR3 DNA: TGCAGCGTTGTGGTTCGAGGTACTGAAGCTTTCTTT
V gene: TRBV5-1; D gene: NA; clone size: NA; J gene: TRBJ2-2; CDR3 protein: CASSEGWELFF; CDR3 DNA: TGCGCCAGCAGTGAAGGGTGGGAGCTGTTTTTT